This TCR beta chain was sequenced during a study of CD8 T cells in ankylosing spondylitis. Germline lookup yields CDR1 MNHEY and CDR2 SVGEGT. V shed 10 bases and J shed 4 bases, with 15 bases lying between them. The length of the CDR3 is 13 residues. This clonotype turned up a few times. Quantitative molecular-barcoded 5'-RACE generated the TCR beta libraries. Each CDR3 protein is one row after TCRdb ran MiXCR on the 5' RACE reads. The data show fewer than 250,000 distinct CDR3 sequences, under 35% seen once. This receptor was taken from a male donor with ankylosing spondylitis or in good health (not recorded which). Specimen: blood, either unsorted or a sorted T cell fraction (not recorded which). The chain links TRBV6-2 or TRBV6-3 to TRBJ2-3; no reliable D call. The CDR3 protein is CATPRQAPDTQYF. CDR3 DNA sequence: TGTGCCACCCCACGCCAGGCCCCAGATACGCAGTATTTT.